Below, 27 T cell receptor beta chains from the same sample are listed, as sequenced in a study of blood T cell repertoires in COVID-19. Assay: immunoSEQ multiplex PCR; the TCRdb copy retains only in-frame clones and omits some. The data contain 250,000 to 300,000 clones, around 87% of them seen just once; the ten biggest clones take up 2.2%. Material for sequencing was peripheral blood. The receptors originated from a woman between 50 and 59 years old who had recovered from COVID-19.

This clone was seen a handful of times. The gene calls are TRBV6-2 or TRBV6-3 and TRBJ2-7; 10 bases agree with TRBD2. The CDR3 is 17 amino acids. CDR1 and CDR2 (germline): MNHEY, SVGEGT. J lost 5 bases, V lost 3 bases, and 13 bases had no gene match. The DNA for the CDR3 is TGTGCCAGCAGTTATGGGCTAGCGGGGGCGGCATGGCACGAGCAGTACTTC. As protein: CASSYGLAGAAWHEQYF.

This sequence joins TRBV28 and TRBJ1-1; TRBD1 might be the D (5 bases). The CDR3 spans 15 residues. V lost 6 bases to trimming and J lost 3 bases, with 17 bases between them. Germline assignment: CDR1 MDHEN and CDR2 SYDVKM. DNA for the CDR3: TGTGCCAGCAGCCCTAGCGTGCGGGGGTACACTGAAGCTTTCTTT. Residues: CASSPSVRGYTEAFF.

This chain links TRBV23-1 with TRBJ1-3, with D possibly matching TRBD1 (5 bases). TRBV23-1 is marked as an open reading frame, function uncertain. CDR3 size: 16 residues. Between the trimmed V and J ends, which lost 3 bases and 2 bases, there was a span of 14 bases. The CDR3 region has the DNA TGCGCCAGCAGTCATAGGGGCAAGACAGCTGGAAACACCATATATTTT. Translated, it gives CASSHRGKTAGNTIYF.

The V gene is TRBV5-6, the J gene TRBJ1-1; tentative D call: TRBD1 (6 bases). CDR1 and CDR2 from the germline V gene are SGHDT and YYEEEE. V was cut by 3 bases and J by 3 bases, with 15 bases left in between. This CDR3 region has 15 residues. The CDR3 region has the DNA TGTGCCAGCAGCTACATCGACAGGAGCGACACTGAAGCTTTCTTT. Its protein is CASSYIDRSDTEAFF.

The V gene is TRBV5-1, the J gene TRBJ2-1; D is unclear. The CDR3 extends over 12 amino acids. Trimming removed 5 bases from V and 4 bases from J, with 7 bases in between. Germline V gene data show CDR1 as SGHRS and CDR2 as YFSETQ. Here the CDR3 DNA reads TGCGCCAGCAGATTCGGTTACAATGAGCAGTTCTTC. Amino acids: CASRFGYNEQFF.

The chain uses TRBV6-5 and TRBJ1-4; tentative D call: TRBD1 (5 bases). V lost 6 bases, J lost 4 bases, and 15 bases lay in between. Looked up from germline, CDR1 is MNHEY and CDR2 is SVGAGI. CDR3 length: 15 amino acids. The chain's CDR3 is CASRLQGLGNEKLFF. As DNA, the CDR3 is TGTGCCAGCAGGCTGCAGGGTTTGGGTAATGAAAAACTGTTTTTT.

Here the CDR3 reads CSVSYGTSGKETQYF. The CDR3 region has the DNA TGCAGCGTTTCATATGGGACTAGCGGAAAAGAGACCCAGTACTTC. The chain uses TRBV29-1 and TRBJ2-5, with 11 bases aligning to TRBD2. Per the germline V gene, CDR1 is SQVTM and CDR2 is ANQGSEA. The CDR3 is 15 residues long. Losses at the gene ends were 5 bases for V and 3 bases for J; bases not matched to a gene: 8.

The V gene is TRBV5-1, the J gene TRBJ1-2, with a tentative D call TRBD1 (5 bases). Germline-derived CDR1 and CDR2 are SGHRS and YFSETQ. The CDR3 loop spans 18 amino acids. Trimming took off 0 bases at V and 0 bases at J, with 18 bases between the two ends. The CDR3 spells CASSLALGLQVTNYGYTF. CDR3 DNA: TGCGCCAGCAGCTTGGCCCTTGGCTTACAGGTGACTAACTATGGCTACACCTTC.

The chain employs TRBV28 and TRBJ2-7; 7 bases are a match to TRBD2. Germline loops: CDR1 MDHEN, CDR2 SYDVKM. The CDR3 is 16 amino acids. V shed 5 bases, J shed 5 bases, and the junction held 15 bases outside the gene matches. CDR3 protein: CASSPPPGAGVNEQYF. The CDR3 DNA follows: TGTGCCAGCAGTCCCCCCCCCGGGGCGGGAGTTAACGAGCAGTACTTC.

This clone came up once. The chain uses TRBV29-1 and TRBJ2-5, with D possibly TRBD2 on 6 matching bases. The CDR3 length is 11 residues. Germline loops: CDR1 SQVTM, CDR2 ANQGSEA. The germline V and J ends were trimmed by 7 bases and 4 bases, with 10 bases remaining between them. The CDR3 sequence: CSGRVVETQYF. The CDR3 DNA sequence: TGCAGCGGGAGGGTGGTAGAGACCCAGTACTTC.

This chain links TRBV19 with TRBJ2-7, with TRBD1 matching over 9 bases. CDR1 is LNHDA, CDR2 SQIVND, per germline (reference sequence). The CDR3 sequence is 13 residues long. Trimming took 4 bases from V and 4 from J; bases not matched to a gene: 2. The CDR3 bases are TGTGCCAGTAGTAGGGGACAGGGTTACGAGCAGTACTTC. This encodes CASSRGQGYEQYF.

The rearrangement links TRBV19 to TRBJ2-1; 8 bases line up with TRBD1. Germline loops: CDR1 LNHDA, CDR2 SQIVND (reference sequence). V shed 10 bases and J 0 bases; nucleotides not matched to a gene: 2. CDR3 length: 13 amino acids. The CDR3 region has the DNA TGTGCCACCACAGGGGGCTCCTACAATGAGCAGTTCTTC. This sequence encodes CATTGGSYNEQFF.

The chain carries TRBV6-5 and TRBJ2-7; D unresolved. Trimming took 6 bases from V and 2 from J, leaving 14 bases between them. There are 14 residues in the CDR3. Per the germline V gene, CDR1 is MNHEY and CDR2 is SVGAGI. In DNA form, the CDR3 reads TGTGCCAGCAGCCCGACTCAACTAACCTACGAGCAGTACTTC. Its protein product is CASSPTQLTYEQYF.

In nucleotides, the CDR3 is TGTGCCAGCAGCCCCAGGGGCGGCACTAACTATGGCTACACCTTC. This translates into CASSPRGGTNYGYTF. This chain joins TRBV28 and TRBJ1-2; D is possibly TRBD1 (6 bases). The V gene's germline CDR1 is MDHEN and CDR2 SYDVKM. V was cut by 6 bases and J by 0 bases, with 14 bases left in between. The length of the CDR3 is 15 residues.

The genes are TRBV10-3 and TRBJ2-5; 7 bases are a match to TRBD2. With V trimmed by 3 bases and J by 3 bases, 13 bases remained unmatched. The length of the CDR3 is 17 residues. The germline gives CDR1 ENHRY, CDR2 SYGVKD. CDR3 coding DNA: TGTGCCATCAGTGACGGTGGTGCTCAGCGGGGTAAAGAGACCCAGTACTTC. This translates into CAISDGGAQRGKETQYF.

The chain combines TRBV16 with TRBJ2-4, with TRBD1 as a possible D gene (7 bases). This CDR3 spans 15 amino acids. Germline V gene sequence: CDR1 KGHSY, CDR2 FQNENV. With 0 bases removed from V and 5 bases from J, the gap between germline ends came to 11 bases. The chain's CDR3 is CASSQSRGTENIQYF. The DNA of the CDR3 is TGTGCCAGCAGCCAATCCCGGGGGACAGAAAACATTCAGTACTTC. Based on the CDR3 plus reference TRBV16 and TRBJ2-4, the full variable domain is GEEVAQTPKHLVRGEGQKAKLYCAPIKGHSYVFWYQQVLKNEFKFLISFQNENVFDETGMPKERFSAKCLPNSPCSLEIQATKLEDSAVYFCASSQSRGTENIQYFGAGTRLSVL.

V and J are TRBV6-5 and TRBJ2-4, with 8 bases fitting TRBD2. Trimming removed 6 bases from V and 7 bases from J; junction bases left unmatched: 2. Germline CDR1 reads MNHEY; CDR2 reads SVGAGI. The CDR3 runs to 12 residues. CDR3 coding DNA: TGTGCCAGCAGAGCTAGCGGGAACATTCAGTACTTC. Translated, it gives CASRASGNIQYF.

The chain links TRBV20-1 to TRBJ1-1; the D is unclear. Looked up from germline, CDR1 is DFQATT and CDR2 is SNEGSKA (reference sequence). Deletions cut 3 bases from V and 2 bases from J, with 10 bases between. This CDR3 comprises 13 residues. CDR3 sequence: CSASDETNTEAFF. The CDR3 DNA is TGCAGTGCTAGTGACGAGACAAACACTGAAGCTTTCTTT.

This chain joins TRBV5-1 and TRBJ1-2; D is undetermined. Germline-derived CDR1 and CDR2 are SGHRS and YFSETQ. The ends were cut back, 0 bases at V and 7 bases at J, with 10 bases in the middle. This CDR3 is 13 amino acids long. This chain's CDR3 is CASSLVGDTGYTF. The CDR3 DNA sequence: TGCGCCAGCAGCTTGGTGGGTGACACTGGCTACACCTTC.

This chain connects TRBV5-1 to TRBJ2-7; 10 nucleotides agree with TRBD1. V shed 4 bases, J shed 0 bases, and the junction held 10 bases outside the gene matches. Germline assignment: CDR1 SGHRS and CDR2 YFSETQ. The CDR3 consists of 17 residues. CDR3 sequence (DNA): TGCGCCAGCAGCGAACGGGGACAGGGGACCTTCTCCTACGAGCAGTACTTC. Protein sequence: CASSERGQGTFSYEQYF.

The CDR3: CATRPAGGPYEQYF. The CDR3 DNA follows: TGTGCCACCCGTCCGGCGGGAGGGCCCTACGAGCAGTACTTC. J is TRBJ2-7 and V is TRBV27; 9 bases agree with TRBD2. The CDR3 runs 14 residues. CDR1 is MNHEY and CDR2 is SMNVEV in the germline V gene (reference sequence). The trim removed 10 bases at V and 2 bases at J, leaving 9 bases unmatched.

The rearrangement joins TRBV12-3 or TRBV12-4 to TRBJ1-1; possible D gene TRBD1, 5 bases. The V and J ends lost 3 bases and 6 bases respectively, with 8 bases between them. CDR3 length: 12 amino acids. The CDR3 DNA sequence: TGTGCCAGCAGTTTCAGGGTAGCTGAAGCTTTCTTT. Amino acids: CASSFRVAEAFF.

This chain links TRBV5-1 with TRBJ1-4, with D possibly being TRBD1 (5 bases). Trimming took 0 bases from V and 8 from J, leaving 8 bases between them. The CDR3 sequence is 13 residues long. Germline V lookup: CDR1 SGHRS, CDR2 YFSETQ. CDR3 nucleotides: TGCGCCAGCAGCTTGGGACAGCAAGAAAAACTGTTTTTT. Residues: CASSLGQQEKLFF.

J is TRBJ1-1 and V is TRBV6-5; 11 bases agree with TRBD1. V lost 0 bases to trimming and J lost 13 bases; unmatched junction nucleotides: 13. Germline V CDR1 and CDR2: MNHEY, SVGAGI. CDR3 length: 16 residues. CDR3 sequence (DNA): TGTGCCAGCAGTTACTCGATCCTAAACCCGGGACAGGGGGATTTCTTT. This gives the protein CASSYSILNPGQGDFF.

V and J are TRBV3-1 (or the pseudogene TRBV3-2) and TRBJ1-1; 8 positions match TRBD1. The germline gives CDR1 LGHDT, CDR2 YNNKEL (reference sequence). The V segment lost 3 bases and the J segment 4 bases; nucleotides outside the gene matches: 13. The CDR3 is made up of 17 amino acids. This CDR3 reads CASSHPDRGLFSTEAFF. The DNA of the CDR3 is TGTGCCAGCAGCCATCCTGACAGGGGACTTTTTAGCACTGAAGCTTTCTTT.

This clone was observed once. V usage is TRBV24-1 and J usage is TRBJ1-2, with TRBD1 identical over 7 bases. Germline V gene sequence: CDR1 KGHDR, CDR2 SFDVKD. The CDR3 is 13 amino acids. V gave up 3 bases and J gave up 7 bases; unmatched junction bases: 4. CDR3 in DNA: TGTGCCACCAGTGATCGAACAGGGGCTGGCTACACCTTC. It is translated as CATSDRTGAGYTF.

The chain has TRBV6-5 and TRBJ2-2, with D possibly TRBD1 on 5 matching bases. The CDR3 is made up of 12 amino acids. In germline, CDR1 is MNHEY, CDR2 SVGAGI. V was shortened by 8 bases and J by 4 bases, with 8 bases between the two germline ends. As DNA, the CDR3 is TGTGCCAGCCTAGACAGCACCGGGGAGCTGTTTTTT. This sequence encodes CASLDSTGELFF.